This record concerns one TCR beta chain sequence. Its target is unknown. The source of the sample is a study of cytomegalovirus exposure and HLA in healthy donors. Study observations and caveats: Some V segments, TRBV6-2 and TRBV6-3 among them, were indistinguishable and were therefore excluded. The study designated around 150 TCR beta chains cytomegalovirus-associated.

The PCR contained 60 Vbeta and 13 Jbeta primers. Per the authors' pipeline: Later analysis identified tens of millions of unique TCR beta chains, 10 million to 12 million shared. Measured with immunoSEQ multiplex PCR; TCRdb has only the in-frame clones, and not every one. That table supplies the V and J calls and clone size; D and trimming were determined from the DNA. This table has 220,000 or so clones, approximately 79% appearing once. All donors participated as healthy donors of bone marrow. CDR3 length: 15 residues. Looked up from germline, CDR1 is MNHEY and CDR2 is SVGAGI. Trimming removed 5 bases from V and 2 bases from J, with 16 bases in between.

Sequencing input: PBMCs. The receptor was isolated from a man between 45 and 60 years old in good health and CMV-seronegative. This rearrangement joins TRBV6-5 to TRBJ2-7; a possible D gene is TRBD1 (5 bases). The CDR3 spells CASSAAGLTTYEQYF. The CDR3 DNA sequence: TGTGCCAGCAGTGCCGCAGGGCTTACTACCTACGAGCAGTACTTC.